The 7 T cell receptor beta chains below were found in one sample sequenced in a study of tumor-infiltrating lymphocytes in oesophageal squamous cell carcinoma. Using its own MiXCR run on the PCR reads, TCRdb lists one record per CDR3 protein. The sample includes 20,000 or so distinct CDR3 sequences, 35% to 45% seen only once; the top ten take about 19%. The sequenced material came from normal esophageal tissue next to the tumor. All receptors come from a female donor with esophageal squamous cell carcinoma.

This clonotype was counted ten times or more. V gene TRBV10-2 combines with J gene TRBJ2-5; TRBD2 might be the D (5 bases). The V and J ends lost 5 bases and 11 bases respectively, with 15 bases between them. The CDR3 covers 12 residues. CDR1 WSHSY and CDR2 SAAADI come from the germline V gene. CDR3 nucleotides: TGCGCCAGCAGTACTTCTTCGGGGAAGCAGTACTTC. This gives the protein CASSTSSGKQYF.

J is TRBJ2-1 and V is TRBV6-1; D may correspond to TRBD1 or TRBD2 (5 bases each). This CDR3 has 12 amino acids. V was trimmed by 4 bases and J by 7 bases, leaving 8 bases between them. CDR1 and CDR2 from the germline V gene are MNHNS and SASEGT. The CDR3 protein is CASSGGENEQFF. CDR3 sequence (DNA): TGTGCCAGCAGTGGAGGGGAAAATGAGCAGTTCTTC.

The chain carries TRBV12-3 or TRBV12-4 and TRBJ2-4; TRBD1 might be the D (6 bases). The CDR3 contains 16 residues. Trimming pared 1 base from V and 0 bases from J, leaving 10 bases between. Written as DNA, the CDR3 is TGTGCCAGCAGTTTAGAGAGGGGGATAGCCAAAAACATTCAGTACTTC. It codes for CASSLERGIAKNIQYF.

This clonotype was recorded at least ten times. The J gene is TRBJ1-2, the V gene TRBV7-3; D not resolved. CDR3 length equals 13 residues. V lost 0 bases, J lost 8 bases, and 10 bases lay in between. CDR1 and CDR2 from the germline V gene are SGHTA and FQGTGA. CDR3 protein: CASSLTSGYGYTF. Here the CDR3 DNA reads TGTGCCAGCAGCTTAACGTCTGGGTACGGCTACACCTTC.

In this sample, this clonotype turned up a few times. The genes are TRBV6-1 and TRBJ1-2; D gene unclear. Trimming took 3 bases from V and 5 from J, leaving 13 bases between them. Germline loops: CDR1 MNHNS, CDR2 SASEGT. This CDR3 has 14 residues. CDR3 protein: CASSDAGLGYGYTF. The CDR3 DNA is TGTGCCAGCAGTGATGCCGGGCTGGGGTATGGCTACACCTTC.

J is TRBJ2-7 and V is TRBV6-1; tentatively, D is TRBD2 (5 bases). The J call is doubtful: the DNA matches TRBJ2-1 better. This CDR3 spans 11 amino acids. The germline gives CDR1 MNHNS, CDR2 SASEGT. The CDR3 region is CASRSSIEQFF. CDR3 coding DNA: TGTGCCAGCAGGTCTAGCATTGAGCAGTTCTTC.

The V and J genes are TRBV7-3 and TRBJ1-1; a possible D gene is TRBD1 (5 bases). Judging by the DNA end, TRBJ2-7 fits better; the J call may be wrong. The CDR3 sequence is 13 residues long. CDR1 is SGHTA and CDR2 is FQGTGA in the germline V gene. The CDR3 protein is CASSSANTGEQYF. In DNA, the CDR3 is TGTGCCAGCAGCTCAGCGAACACAGGAGAGCAGTACTTC.